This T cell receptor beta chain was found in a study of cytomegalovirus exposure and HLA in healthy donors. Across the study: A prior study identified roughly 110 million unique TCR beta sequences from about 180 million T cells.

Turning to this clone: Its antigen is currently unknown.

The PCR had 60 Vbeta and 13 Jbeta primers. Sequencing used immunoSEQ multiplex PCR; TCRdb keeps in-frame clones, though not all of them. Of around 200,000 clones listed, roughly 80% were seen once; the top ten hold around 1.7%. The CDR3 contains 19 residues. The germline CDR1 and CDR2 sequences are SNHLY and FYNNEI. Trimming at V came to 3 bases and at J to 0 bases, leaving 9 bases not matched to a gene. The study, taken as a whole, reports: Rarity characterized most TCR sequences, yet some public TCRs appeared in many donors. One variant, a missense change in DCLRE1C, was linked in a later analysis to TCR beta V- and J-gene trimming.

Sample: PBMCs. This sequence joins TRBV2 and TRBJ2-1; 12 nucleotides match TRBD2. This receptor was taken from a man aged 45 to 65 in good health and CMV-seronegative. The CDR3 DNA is TGTGCCAGCAGTGATAGGGCTAGCGGGGGGGCCAGCTCCTACAATGAGCAGTTCTTC. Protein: CASSDRASGGASSYNEQFF.